Given below is one T cell receptor (beta chain) in context. Its cognate antigen is unknown. These data are taken from a study of T cell clones after liver transplantation. Study at large: A pre-transplant mixed lymphocyte reaction with TCRbeta sequencing defined graft-donor-reactive clones followed in post-transplant blood. Until 12-24 months post-transplant, subjects got standard immunosuppression and no induction. Patients counted as tolerant after at least one year off all immunosuppression, enzymes not exceeding twice normal.

V trimming: 2 bases; J trimming: 2 bases; junction bases outside the gene matches: 11. The CDR3 extends over 18 amino acids. Germline CDR1 and CDR2: LNHNV and YYDKDF (reference sequence). TCRdb keeps only in-frame clones here, not all; method: immunoSEQ multiplex PCR. The table has approximately 55,000 clones, over 70% seen once. Findings and caveats of the study: Low donor cell numbers restricted donor-reactive repertoire measurement in a couple of subjects.

The rearrangement joins TRBV15 to TRBJ2-3; 9 nucleotides agree with TRBD2. The clonotype originates from a human donor who received a liver transplant. This sample comprised CD4+ T cells from blood, obtained before liver transplant. The CDR3 sequence: CATSRKTLSGGYTDTQYF. As DNA, the CDR3 is TGTGCCACCAGCAGAAAAACACTTAGCGGGGGCTACACAGATACGCAGTATTTT.